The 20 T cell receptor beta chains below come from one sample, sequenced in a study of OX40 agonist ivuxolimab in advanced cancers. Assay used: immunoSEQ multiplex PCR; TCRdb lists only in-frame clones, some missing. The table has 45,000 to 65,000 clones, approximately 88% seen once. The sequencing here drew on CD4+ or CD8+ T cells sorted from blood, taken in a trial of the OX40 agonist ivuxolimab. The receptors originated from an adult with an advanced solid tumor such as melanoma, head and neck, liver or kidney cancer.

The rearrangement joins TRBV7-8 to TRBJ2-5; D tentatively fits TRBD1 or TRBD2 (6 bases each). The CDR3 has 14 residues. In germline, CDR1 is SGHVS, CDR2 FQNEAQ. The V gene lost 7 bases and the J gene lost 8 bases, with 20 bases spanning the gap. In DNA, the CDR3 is TGTGCCAGCACCCTCGGAGGGGGACCTGAAACCCAGTACTTC. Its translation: CASTLGGGPETQYF.

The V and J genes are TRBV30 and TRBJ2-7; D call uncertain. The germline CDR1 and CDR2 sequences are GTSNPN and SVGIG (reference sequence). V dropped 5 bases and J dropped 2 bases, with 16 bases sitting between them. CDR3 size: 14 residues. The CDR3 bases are TGTGCCTGGGGGCACTACCCTCTCCCCTACGAGCAGTACTTC. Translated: CAWGHYPLPYEQYF.

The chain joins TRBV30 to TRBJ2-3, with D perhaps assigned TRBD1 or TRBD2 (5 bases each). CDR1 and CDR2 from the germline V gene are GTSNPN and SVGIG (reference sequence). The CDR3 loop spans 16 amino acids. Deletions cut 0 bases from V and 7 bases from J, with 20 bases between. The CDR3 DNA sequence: TGTGCCTGGAGTGTACGGGGCAACCCGATAGAAAATACGCAGTATTTT. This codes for CAWSVRGNPIENTQYF.

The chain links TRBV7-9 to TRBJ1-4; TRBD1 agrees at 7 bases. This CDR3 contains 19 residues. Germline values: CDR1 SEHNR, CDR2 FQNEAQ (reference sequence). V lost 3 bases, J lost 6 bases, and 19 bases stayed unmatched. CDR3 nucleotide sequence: TGTGCCAGCAGCTTTAAAAGAGGGTTCGGGACAGCCTTTCATGAAAAACTGTTTTTT. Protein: CASSFKRGFGTAFHEKLFF.

The CDR3 nucleotides read TGCGCCAGCAGTTCACGCACAGATACGCAGTATTTT. Translated, it gives CASSSRTDTQYF. V and J are TRBV5-1 and TRBJ2-3; D gene unclear. CDR3 length: 12 residues. Trimming pared 5 bases from V and 1 base from J, leaving 5 bases between. Germline V CDR1 and CDR2: SGHRS, YFSETQ.

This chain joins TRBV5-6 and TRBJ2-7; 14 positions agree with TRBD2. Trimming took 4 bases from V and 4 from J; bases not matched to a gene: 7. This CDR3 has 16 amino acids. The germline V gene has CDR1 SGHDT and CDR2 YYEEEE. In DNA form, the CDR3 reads TGTGCCAGCAGCACGGGACTAGCGGGAGTCGGGTACGAGCAGTACTTC. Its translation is CASSTGLAGVGYEQYF.

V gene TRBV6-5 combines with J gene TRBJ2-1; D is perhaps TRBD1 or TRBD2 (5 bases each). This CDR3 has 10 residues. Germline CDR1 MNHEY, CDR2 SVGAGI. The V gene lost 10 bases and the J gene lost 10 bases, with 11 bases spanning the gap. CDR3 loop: CATGTGEQFF. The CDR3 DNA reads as TGTGCCACAGGGACGGGGGAGCAGTTCTTC.

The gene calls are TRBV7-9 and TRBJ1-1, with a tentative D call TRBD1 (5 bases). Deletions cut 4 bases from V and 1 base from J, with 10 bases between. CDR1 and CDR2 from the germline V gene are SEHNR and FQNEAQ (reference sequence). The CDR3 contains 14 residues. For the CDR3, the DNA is TGTGCCAGCAGCTCAAACGACAGGAACACTGAAGCTTTCTTT. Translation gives CASSSNDRNTEAFF. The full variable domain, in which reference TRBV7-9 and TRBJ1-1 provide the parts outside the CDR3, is DTGVSQNPRHKITKRGQNVTFRCDPISEHNRLYWYRQTLGQGPEFLTYFQNEAQLEKSRLLSDRFSAERPKGSFSTLEIQRTEQGDSAMYLCASSSNDRNTEAFFGQGTRLTVV.

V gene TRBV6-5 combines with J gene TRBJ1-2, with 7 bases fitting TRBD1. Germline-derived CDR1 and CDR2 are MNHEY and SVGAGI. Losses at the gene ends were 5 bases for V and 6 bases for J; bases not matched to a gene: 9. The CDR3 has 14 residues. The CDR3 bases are TGTGCCAGCAGTGAAAGGGGGCTGAGGGATGGCTACACCTTC. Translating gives CASSERGLRDGYTF.

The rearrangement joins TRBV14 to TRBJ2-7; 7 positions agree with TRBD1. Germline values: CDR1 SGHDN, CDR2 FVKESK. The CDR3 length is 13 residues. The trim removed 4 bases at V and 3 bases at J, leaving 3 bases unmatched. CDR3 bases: TGTGCCAGCAGCCGGGACAGATACTACGAGCAGTACTTC. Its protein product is CASSRDRYYEQYF.

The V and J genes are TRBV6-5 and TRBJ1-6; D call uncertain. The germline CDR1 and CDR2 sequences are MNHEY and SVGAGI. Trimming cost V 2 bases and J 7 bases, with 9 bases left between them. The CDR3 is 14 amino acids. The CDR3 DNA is TGTGCCAGCAGTTACCGGGCCAGGAATTCACCCCTCCACTTT. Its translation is CASSYRARNSPLHF.

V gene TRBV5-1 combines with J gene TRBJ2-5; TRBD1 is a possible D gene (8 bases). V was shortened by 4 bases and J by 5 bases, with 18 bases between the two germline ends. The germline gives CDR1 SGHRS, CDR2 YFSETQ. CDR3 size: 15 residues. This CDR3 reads CASSPRQGREETQYF. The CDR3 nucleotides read TGCGCCAGCAGCCCTAGACAGGGGAGGGAGGAGACCCAGTACTTC.

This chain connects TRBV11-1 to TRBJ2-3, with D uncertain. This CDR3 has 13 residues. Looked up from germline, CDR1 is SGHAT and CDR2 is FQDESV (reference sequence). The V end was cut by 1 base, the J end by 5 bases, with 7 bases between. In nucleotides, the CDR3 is TGTGCCAGCAGCTTAGAACCCGGAGATACGCAGTATTTT. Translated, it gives CASSLEPGDTQYF.

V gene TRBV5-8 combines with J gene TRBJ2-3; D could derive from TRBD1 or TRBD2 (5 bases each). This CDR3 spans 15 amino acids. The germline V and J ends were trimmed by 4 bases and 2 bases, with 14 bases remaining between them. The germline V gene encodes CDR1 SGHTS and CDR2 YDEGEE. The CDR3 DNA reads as TGTGCCAGCAGCCCCGGGACCTTGGTCACAGATACGCAGTATTTT. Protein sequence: CASSPGTLVTDTQYF.

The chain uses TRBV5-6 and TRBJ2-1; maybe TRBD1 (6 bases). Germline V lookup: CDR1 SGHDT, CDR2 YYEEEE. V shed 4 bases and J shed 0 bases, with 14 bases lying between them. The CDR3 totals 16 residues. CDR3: CASSLRQASSYNEQFF. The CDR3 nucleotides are TGTGCCAGCAGCCTCCGACAGGCCAGCTCCTACAATGAGCAGTTCTTC.

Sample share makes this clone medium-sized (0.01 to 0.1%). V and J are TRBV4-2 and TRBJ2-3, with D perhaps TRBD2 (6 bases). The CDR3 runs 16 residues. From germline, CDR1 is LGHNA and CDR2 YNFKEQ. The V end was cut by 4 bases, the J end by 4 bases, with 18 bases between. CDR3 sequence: CASSPVDSGRPDTQYF. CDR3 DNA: TGTGCCAGCAGCCCGGTGGATAGCGGACGTCCAGATACGCAGTATTTT.

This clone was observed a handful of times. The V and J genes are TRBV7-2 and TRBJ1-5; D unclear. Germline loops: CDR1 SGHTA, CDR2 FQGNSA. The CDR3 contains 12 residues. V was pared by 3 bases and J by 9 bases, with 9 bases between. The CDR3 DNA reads TGTGCCAGCAGCTTGGGAGGTAGGCCCCAGCATTTT. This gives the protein CASSLGGRPQHF.

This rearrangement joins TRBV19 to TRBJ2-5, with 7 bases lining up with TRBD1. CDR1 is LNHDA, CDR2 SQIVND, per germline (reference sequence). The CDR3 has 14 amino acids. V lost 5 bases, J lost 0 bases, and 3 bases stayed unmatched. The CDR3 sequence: CASSATGNQETQYF. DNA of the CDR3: TGTGCCAGTAGTGCGACAGGGAACCAAGAGACCCAGTACTTC.

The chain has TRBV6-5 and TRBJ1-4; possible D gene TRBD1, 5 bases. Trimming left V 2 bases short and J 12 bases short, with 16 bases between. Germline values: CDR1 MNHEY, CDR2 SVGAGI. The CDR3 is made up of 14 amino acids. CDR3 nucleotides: TGTGCCAGCAGTTACGGGGCGGGACTCAGGGAACTGTTTTTT. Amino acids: CASSYGAGLRELFF.

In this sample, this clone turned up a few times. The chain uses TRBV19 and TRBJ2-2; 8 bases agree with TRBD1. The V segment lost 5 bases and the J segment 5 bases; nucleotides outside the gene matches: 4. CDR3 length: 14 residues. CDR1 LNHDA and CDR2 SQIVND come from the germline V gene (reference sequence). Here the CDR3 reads CASSSDRVTGELFF. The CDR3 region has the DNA TGTGCCAGTAGTTCGGACAGGGTAACCGGGGAGCTGTTTTTT.